This T cell receptor beta chain derives from a study of cytomegalovirus exposure and HLA in healthy donors. PCR used 60 Vbeta primers and 13 Jbeta primers. Sequencing was performed with immunoSEQ multiplex PCR; in TCRdb, only in-frame clones are kept and a portion is missing. The data hold about 130,000 clones, with around three quarters observed a single time. Comment on this clone: Antigen unknown.

The CDR3 has 15 residues. Germline values: CDR1 SGHVS, CDR2 FQNEAQ. Trimming took 4 bases from V and 2 from J, leaving 11 bases between them. Whole-study results and caveats: Reportedly, a later analysis found an Asian-associated ancestry cluster had fewer N-insertions than the approximately 700-donor mean.

Sequenced input: PBMCs. The origin of this receptor is a young man in good health and CMV-seropositive. This chain connects TRBV7-8 to TRBJ2-2; the D gene is possibly TRBD2 (7 bases). CDR3 sequence (DNA): TGTGCCAGCAGCTGGGGGGGCCTAAACACCGGGGAGCTGTTTTTT. Its translation is CASSWGGLNTGELFF. The whole variable domain, remainder taken from reference TRBV7-8 and TRBJ2-2, is GAGVSQSPRYKVAKRGQDVALRCDPISGHVSLFWYQQALGQGPEFLTYFQNEAQLDKSGLPSDRFFAERPEGSVSTLKIQRTQQEDSAVYLCASSWGGLNTGELFFGEGSRLTVL.